The present T cell receptor beta chain was sequenced within a study of identifying expanded T cells in peripheral blood. The study's findings and limits: About 1.2 clones differed between technical replicates, versus approximately 16 and 19 over time. Roughly 2-week clone count variance significantly increased as total template count grew.

About this clone itself: The antigen is not known.

The assay was immunoSEQ multiplex PCR, and TCRdb's table has in-frame clones only and misses some. The data show approximately 130,000 clones, about four fifths seen once. Healthy donors had no documented immune events, such as infections, while sampled. Germline trimming cut 4 bases from V and 7 bases from J; bases unmatched to any gene: 4. Germline CDR1 reads SGDLS; CDR2 reads YYNGEE. The CDR3 extends over 13 amino acids. This sequence was found in a person between 18 and 75 years old in good health. This chain connects TRBV9 to TRBJ2-3; 9 bases fit TRBD1. The specimen was blood. CDR3 residues: CASSRDRVNTQYF. CDR3 nucleotides: TGTGCCAGCAGCCGGGACAGGGTAAATACGCAGTATTTT.